This entry concerns a single T cell receptor (beta chain). The data stem from a study of blood T cell repertoires in COVID-19. About the study: The United States, Italy and Spain provided the acute and convalescent COVID-19 samples.

The CDR3 runs 16 residues. V lost 6 bases to trimming and J lost 3 bases; unmatched junction nucleotides: 13. CDR1 is ENHRY and CDR2 is SYGVKD in the germline V gene. Here immunoSEQ multiplex PCR was the method, and the copy in TCRdb shows in-frame clones only, minus some. The data show about 44,000 clones, roughly 87% seen once. This receptor was identified in a woman of 80 years or more in a cohort sampled during active or convalescent COVID-19. The sequenced material came from peripheral blood. The V call is TRBV10-3, the J call TRBJ1-2; TRBD1 agrees at 7 bases. CDR3 coding DNA: TGTGCCATCAGGGGGACAGTAGGCCAGGGTGACTATGGCTACACCTTC. Translating gives CAIRGTVGQGDYGYTF.